This entry describes one T cell receptor (beta chain). Its antigen remains unknown. The CDR3 extends over 15 amino acids. With V trimmed by 1 base and J by 4 bases, 5 bases remained unmatched. Germline CDR1 is LNHDA and CDR2 is SQIVND (reference sequence). The data derive from a study of T cell responses to AZD1222 COVID-19 vaccine. The study, taken as a whole, reports: Nearly half of spike-specific TCRs reportedly go after variant regions that carry no mutations.

Data came from immunoSEQ multiplex PCR; TCRdb stores just in-frame clones and leaves some out. The sample holds 80,000 to 100,000 clones, about 88% seen once. The sequence came from an adult in good health. This specimen was peripheral blood, taken on day 0 of AZD1222 vaccination. The chain employs TRBV19 and TRBJ2-7; 9 nucleotides match TRBD1. CDR3 nucleotide sequence: TGTGCCAGTAGTATAGGAAGGACAGGGGTGTACGAGCAGTACTTC. Translation: CASSIGRTGVYEQYF.